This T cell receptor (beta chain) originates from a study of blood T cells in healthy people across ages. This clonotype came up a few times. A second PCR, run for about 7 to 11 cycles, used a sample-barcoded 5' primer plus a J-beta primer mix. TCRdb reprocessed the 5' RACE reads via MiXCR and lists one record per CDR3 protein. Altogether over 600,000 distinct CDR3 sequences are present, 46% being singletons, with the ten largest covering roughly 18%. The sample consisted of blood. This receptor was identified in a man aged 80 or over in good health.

The DNA for the CDR3 is TGTGCCAGCAGCGTAGGGCTAGCGTCGAATTACGAGCAGTACTTC. Protein: CASSVGLASNYEQYF. V usage is TRBV9 and J usage is TRBJ2-7, with D possibly matching TRBD2 (6 bases). Germline V lookup: CDR1 SGDLS, CDR2 YYNGEE. The CDR3 loop spans 15 amino acids. V was cut by 0 bases and J by 4 bases, with 14 bases left in between. The whole variable domain, remainder taken from reference TRBV9 and TRBJ2-7, is DSGVTQTPKHLITATGQRVTLRCSPRSGDLSVYWYQQSLDQGLQFLIQYYNGEERAKGNILERFSAQQFPDLHSELNLSSLELGDSALYFCASSVGLASNYEQYFGPGTRLTVT.